This TCR beta chain was identified during a study of blood T cell repertoires in COVID-19. Study-wide background: COVID-19 samples, acute and convalescent, were from the United States, Italy and Spain. T cells, B-cell-depleted T cells, or PBMCs supplied cDNA or gDNA.

CDR3 length equals 15 residues. V dropped 7 bases and J dropped 0 bases, with 15 bases sitting between them. Germline V gene sequence: CDR1 LNHDA, CDR2 SQIVND (reference sequence). Per the study methods: Amplified reference gene primers provided the basis for estimating nucleated cell counts. Assay: immunoSEQ multiplex PCR; the TCRdb copy retains only in-frame clones and omits some. Clonal size and the V and J genes are those of that table, whereas D and trimming came from the DNA. The profile covers hundreds of thousands of clones, with around 90% appearing a single time and 3% taken by the ten largest. This clone was found a few times.

The TCR comes from a man aged 18 to 30 with active or convalescent COVID-19. What was sequenced was peripheral blood. V gene TRBV19 combines with J gene TRBJ1-1; D may be TRBD1 (5 bases). The CDR3 reads CASKRRAGLNTEAFF. CDR3 nucleotides: TGTGCCAGTAAGCGGAGGGCAGGGTTGAACACTGAAGCTTTCTTT.